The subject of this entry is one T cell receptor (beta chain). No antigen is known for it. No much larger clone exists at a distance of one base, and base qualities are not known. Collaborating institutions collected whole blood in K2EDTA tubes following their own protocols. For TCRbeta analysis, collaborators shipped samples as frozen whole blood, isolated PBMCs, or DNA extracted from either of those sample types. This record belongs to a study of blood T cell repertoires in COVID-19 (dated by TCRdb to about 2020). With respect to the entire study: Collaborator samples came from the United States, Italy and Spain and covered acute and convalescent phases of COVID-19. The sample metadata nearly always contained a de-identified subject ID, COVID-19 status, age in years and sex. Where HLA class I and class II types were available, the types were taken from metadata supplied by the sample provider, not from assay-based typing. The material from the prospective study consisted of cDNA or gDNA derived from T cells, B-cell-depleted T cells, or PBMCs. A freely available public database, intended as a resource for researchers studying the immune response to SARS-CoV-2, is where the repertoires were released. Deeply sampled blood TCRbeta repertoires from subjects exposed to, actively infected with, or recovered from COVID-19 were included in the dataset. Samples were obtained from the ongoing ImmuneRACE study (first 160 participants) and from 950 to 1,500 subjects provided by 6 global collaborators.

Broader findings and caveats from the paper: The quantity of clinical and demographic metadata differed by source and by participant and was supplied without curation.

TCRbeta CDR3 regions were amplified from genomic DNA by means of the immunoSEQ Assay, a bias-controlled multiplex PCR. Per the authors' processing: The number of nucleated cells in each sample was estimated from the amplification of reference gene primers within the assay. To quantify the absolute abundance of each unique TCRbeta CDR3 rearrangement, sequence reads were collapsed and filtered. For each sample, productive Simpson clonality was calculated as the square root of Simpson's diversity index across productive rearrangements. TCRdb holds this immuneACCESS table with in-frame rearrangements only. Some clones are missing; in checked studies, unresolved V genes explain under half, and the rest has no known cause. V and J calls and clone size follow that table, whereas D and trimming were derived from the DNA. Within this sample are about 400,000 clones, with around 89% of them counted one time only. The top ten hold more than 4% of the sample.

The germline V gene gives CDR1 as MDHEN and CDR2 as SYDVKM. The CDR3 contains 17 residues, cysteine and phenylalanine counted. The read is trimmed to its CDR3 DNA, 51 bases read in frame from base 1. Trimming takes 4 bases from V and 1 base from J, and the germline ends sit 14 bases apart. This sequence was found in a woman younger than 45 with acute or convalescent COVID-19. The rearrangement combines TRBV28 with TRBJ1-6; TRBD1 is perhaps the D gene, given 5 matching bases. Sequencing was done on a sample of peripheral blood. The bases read TGTGCCAGCAGTTCCAGAGACAGACTGTCCTATAATTCACCCCTCCACTTT. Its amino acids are CASSSRDRLSYNSPLHF.